This T cell receptor (beta chain) comes out of a study of cytomegalovirus exposure and HLA in healthy donors. The overall study: There were 117 million unique TCR beta sequences, drawn from roughly 200 million T cells, in an earlier analysis. Study results and caveats: Certain sequence variants were highly shared and formed a cluster, and this cluster was likely a sequencing artifact.

Primers included in the PCR were 60 Vbeta and 13 Jbeta primers. Clones were sequenced by immunoSEQ multiplex PCR, and TCRdb holds only the in-frame ones, with some missing. The sample lists some 130,000 clones, 55% to 75% occurring once. Germline lookup yields CDR1 LGHNA and CDR2 YNFKEQ. Trimming cost V 4 bases and J 5 bases; bases outside gene matches: 8. This CDR3 comprises 15 residues. As regards this clone: Its antigen is undetermined.

The chain links TRBV4-2 to TRBJ2-5, with 9 bases matching TRBD1. Material for sequencing was PBMCs. This TCR derives from a man aged 30 to 45 in good health and CMV-seropositive. The CDR3 here is CASSPRTGDMETQYF. The CDR3 DNA sequence: TGTGCCAGCAGCCCCCGGACAGGGGATATGGAGACCCAGTACTTC.